The rows below give T cell receptor beta chains drawn from one sample of a study of cytomegalovirus exposure and HLA in healthy donors. Assay used: immunoSEQ multiplex PCR; TCRdb lists only in-frame clones, some missing. The repertoire has around 41,000 clones, approximately 63% of them found once; the top ten carry around 3.9%. What was sequenced was PBMCs. Receptors originate from a man between 35 and 55 years old in good health and CMV-seronegative. The conserved cysteine and the conserved F or W are not part of the CDR3 here.

j_call: TRBJ2-2; v_call: TRBV29-1; cdr3_aa: SVRDNRDTGELF
j_call: TRBJ1-3; v_call: TRBV9; cdr3_aa: ASSVDDSGGDTIY
j_call: TRBJ2-7; v_call: TRBV4-3; cdr3_aa: ASSHSATGESYEQY
j_call: TRBJ2-5; v_call: TRBV5-1; cdr3_aa: ASSTTGTSGAETQY
j_call: TRBJ2-1; v_call: TRBV28; cdr3_aa: ASSPQRGGYNEQF
j_call: TRBJ2-7; v_call: TRBV6-4; cdr3_aa: ASSEIAGGSYEQY
j_call: TRBJ2-3; v_call: TRBV7-9; cdr3_aa: ASSERDFTDTQY
j_call: TRBJ1-5; v_call: TRBV7-6; cdr3_aa: ASSPQTPGGNQPQH
j_call: TRBJ2-3; v_call: TRBV10-3; cdr3_aa: AITGQSTDTQY
j_call: TRBJ1-3; v_call: TRBV4-1; cdr3_aa: ASSQDWGVSGNTIY
j_call: TRBJ2-2; v_call: TRBV7-3; cdr3_aa: ASSLDSSNTGELF
j_call: TRBJ1-6; v_call: TRBV25-1; cdr3_aa: ASSPMWGENSPLH
j_call: TRBJ2-3; v_call: TRBV4-2; cdr3_aa: ASSQGSGGASTDTQY
j_call: TRBJ2-7; v_call: TRBV7-9; cdr3_aa: ASSPGGSVYEQY
j_call: TRBJ2-7; v_call: TRBV7-9; cdr3_aa: ASSLDEAVTYEQY
j_call: TRBJ2-7; v_call: TRBV28; cdr3_aa: ASSFGASRDKS
j_call: TRBJ1-2; v_call: TRBV19; cdr3_aa: ASSIESGSYGYT
j_call: TRBJ2-7; v_call: TRBV4-3; cdr3_aa: ASSQDRLGTGIYEQY
j_call: TRBJ1-6; v_call: TRBV7-6; cdr3_aa: ASRVGGGSPLH
j_call: TRBJ1-2; v_call: TRBV6-5; cdr3_aa: ASRAGAYYGYT
j_call: TRBJ1-5; v_call: TRBV28; cdr3_aa: ASRPTRDNIYSNQPQH
j_call: TRBJ1-2; v_call: TRBV9; cdr3_aa: ASSVARGLGGYT
j_call: TRBJ1-1; v_call: TRBV2; cdr3_aa: ASRGTEAF
j_call: TRBJ1-1; v_call: TRBV11-2; cdr3_aa: ASSWGLNTEAF
j_call: TRBJ2-2; v_call: TRBV25-1; cdr3_aa: ASSAQDTGELF
j_call: TRBJ1-1; v_call: TRBV6-1; cdr3_aa: ASSETPGIFVTEAF
j_call: TRBJ1-2; v_call: TRBV28; cdr3_aa: ASSSNSGYT
j_call: TRBJ2-2; v_call: TRBV25-1; cdr3_aa: ASSEYWETASNTGELF